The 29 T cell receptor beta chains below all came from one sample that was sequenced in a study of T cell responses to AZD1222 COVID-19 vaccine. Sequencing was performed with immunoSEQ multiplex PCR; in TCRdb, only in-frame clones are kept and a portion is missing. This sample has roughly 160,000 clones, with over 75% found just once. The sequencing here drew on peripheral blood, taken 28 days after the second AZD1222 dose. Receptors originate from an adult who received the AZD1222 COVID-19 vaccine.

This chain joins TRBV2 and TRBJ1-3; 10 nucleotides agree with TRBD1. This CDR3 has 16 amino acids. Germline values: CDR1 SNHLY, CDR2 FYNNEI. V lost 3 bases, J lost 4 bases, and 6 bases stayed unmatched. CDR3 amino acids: CASSEGQGIRGNTIYF. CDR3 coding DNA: TGTGCCAGCAGTGAGGGACAGGGGATTAGGGGAAACACCATATATTTT.

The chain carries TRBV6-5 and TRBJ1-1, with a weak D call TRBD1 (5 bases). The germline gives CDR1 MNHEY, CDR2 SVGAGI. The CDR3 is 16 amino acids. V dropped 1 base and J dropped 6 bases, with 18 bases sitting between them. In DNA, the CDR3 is TGTGCCAGCAGTTACTACAGTGGGACCCCGAGCCCTGAAGCTTTCTTT. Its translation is CASSYYSGTPSPEAFF.

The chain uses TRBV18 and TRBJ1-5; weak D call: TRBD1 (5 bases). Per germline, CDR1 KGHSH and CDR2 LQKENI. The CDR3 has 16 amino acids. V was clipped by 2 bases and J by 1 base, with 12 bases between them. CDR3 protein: CASSPNNGASNQPQHF. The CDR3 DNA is TGTGCCAGCTCACCAAATAACGGGGCCAGCAATCAGCCCCAGCATTTT.

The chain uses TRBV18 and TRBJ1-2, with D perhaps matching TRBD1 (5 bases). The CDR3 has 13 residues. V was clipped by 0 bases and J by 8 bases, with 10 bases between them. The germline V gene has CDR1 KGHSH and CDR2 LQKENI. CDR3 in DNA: TGTGCCAGCTCACCACCAGGGGTAGGAGGCTACACCTTC. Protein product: CASSPPGVGGYTF.

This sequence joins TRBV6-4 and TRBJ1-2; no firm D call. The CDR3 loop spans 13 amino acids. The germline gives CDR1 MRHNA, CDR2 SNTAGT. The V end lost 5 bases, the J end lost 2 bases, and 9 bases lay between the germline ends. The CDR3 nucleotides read TGTGCCAGCAGTCGAGGTTTAAACTATGGCTACACCTTC. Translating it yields CASSRGLNYGYTF.

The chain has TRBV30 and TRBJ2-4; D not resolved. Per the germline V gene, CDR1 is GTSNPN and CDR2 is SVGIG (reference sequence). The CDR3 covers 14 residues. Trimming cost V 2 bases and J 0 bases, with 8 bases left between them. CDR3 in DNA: TGTGCCTGGAGTCCAGACCTAGCCAAAAACATTCAGTACTTC. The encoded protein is CAWSPDLAKNIQYF.

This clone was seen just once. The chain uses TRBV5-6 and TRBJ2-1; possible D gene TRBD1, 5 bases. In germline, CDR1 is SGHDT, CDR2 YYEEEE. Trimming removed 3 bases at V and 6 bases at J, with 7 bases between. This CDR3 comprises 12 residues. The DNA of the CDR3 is TGTGCCAGCAGCTACAGGAGCAATGAGCAGTTCTTC. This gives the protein CASSYRSNEQFF.

The CDR3 protein is CASSQAQGVSYEQYF. In nucleotides, the CDR3 is TGTGCCAGCAGCCAAGCACAGGGGGTCTCCTACGAGCAGTACTTC. The chain has TRBV4-2 and TRBJ2-7; 8 nucleotides align to TRBD1. The CDR3 covers 15 residues. CDR1 LGHNA and CDR2 YNFKEQ come from the germline V gene. Trimming cost V 1 base and J 0 bases; bases outside gene matches: 2.

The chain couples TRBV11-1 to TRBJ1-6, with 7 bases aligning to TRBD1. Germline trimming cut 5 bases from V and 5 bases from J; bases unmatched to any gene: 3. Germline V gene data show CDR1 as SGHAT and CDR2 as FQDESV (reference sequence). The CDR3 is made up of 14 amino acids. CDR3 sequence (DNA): TGTGCCAGCAGCCTGGACAGGCATAATTCACCCCTCCACTTT. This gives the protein CASSLDRHNSPLHF.

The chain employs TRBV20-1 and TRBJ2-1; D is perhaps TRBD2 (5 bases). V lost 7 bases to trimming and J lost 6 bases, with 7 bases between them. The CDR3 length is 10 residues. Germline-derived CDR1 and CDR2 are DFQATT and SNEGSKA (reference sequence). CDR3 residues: CSVAGNEQFF. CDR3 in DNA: TGCAGTGTGGCGGGCAATGAGCAGTTCTTC.

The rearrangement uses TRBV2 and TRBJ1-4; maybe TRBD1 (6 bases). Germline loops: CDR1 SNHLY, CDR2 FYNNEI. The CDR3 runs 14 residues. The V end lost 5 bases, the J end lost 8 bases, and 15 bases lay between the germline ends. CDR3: CASSRQELWEKLFF. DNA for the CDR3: TGTGCCAGCAGTCGACAGGAGTTATGGGAAAAACTGTTTTTT.

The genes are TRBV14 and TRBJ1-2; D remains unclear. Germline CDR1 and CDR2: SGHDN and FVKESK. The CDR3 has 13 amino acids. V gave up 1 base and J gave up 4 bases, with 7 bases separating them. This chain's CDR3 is CASSQVPAYGYTF. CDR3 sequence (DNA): TGTGCCAGCAGCCAAGTGCCAGCCTATGGCTACACCTTC.

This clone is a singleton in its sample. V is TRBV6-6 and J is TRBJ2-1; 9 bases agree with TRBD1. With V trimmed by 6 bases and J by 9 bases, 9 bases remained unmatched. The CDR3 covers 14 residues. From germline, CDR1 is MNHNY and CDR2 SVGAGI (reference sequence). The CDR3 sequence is CASRNGQGFGEQFF. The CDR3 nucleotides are TGTGCCAGCAGAAATGGACAGGGGTTCGGTGAGCAGTTCTTC.

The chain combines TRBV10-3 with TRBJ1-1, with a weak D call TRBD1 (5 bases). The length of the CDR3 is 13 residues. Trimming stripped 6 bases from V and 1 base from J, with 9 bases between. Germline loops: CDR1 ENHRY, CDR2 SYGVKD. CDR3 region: CAIRQTENTEAFF. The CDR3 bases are TGTGCCATCAGACAGACAGAGAACACTGAAGCTTTCTTT.

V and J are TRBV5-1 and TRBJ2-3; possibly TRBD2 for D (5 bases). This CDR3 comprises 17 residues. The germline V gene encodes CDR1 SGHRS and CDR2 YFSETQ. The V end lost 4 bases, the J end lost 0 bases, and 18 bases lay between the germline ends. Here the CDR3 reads CASSTPDGRTSTDTQYF. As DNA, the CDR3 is TGCGCCAGCAGCACCCCTGATGGTAGGACTAGCACAGATACGCAGTATTTT.

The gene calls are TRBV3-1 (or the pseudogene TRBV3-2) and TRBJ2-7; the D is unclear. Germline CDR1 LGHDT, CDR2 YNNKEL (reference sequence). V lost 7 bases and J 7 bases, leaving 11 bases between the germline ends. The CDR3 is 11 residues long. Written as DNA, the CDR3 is TGTGCCAGCACCCTAGGGCGGGAGCAGTACTTC. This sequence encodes CASTLGREQYF.

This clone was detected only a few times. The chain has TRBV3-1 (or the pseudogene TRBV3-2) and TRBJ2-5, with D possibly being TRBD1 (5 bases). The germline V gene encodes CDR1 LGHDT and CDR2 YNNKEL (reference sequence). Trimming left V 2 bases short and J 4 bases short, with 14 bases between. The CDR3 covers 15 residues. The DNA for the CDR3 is TGTGCCAGCAGCCAAATTTGGGGCTACGGAGAGACCCAGTACTTC. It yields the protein CASSQIWGYGETQYF.

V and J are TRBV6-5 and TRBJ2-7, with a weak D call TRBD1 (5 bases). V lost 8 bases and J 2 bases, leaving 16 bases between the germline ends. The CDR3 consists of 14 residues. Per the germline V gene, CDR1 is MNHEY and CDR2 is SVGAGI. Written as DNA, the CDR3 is TGTGCCAGCGACTCCCCAAGGGGAACCTACGAGCAGTACTTC. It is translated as CASDSPRGTYEQYF.

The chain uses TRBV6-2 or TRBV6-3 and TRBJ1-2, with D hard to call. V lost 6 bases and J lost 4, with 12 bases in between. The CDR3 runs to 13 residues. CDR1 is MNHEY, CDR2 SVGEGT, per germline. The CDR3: CASSAFPAYGYTF. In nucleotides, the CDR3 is TGTGCCAGCAGCGCCTTTCCAGCCTATGGCTACACCTTC.

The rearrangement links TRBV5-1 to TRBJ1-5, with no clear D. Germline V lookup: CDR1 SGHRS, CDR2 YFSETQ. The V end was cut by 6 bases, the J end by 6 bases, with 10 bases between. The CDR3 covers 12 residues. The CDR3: CASNTDLQPQHF. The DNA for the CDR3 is TGCGCCAGCAACACGGACCTTCAGCCCCAGCATTTT.

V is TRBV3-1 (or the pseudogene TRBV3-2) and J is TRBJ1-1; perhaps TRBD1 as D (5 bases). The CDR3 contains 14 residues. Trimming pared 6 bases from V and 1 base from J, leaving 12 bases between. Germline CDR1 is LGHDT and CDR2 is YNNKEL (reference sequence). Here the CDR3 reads CASRHRDSNTEAFF. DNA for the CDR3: TGTGCCAGCAGACACCGGGACTCGAACACTGAAGCTTTCTTT.

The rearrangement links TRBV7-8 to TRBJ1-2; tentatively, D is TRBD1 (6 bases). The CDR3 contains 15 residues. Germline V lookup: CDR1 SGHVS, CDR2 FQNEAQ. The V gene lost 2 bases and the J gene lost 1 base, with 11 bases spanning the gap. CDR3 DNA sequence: TGTGCCAGCAGCTTACGGGGGCCAATTAACTATGGCTACACCTTC. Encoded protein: CASSLRGPINYGYTF.

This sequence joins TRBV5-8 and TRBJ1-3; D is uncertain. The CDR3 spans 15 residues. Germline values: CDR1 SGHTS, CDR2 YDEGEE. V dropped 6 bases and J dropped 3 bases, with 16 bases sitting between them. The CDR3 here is CASTRSWTDGNTIYF. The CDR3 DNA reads TGTGCCAGCACCCGGTCCTGGACTGATGGAAACACCATATATTTT.

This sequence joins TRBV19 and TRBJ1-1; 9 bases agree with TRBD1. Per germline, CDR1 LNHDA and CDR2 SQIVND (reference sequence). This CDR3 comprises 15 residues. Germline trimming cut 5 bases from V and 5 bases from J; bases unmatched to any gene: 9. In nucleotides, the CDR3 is TGTGCCAGTAGTGCACAGGGGGCCCCGAAGACTGAAGCTTTCTTT. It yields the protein CASSAQGAPKTEAFF. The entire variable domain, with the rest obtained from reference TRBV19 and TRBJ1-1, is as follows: DGGITQSPKYLFRKEGQNVTLSCEQNLNHDAMYWYRQDPGQGLRLIYYSQIVNDFQKGDIAEGYSVSREKKESFPLTVTSAQKNPTAFYLCASSAQGAPKTEAFFGQGTRLTVV.

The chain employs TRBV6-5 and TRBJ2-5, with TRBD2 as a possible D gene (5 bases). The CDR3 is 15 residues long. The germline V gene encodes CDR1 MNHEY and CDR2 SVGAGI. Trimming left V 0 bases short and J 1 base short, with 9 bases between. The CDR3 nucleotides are TGTGCCAGCAGTTACTCTCAGACTATCCAAGAGACCCAGTACTTC. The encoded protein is CASSYSQTIQETQYF.

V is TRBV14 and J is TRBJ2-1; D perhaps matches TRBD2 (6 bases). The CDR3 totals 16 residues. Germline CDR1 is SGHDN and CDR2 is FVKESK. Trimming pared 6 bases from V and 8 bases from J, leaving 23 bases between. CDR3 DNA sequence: TGTGCCAGCAGTCCAATAGGGCGGGACCCTCACGATGAGCAGTTCTTC. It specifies CASSPIGRDPHDEQFF.

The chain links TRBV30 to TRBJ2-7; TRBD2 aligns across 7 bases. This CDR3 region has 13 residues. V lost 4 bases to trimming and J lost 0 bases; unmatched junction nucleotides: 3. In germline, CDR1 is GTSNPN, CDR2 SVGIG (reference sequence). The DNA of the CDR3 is TGTGCCTGGACAGCGGGGAGCTCCTACGAGCAGTACTTC. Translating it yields CAWTAGSSYEQYF.

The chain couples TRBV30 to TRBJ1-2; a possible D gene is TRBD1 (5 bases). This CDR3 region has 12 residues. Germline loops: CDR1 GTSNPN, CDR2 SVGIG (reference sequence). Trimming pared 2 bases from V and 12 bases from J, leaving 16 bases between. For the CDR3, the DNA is TGTGCCTGGAGTTACTCGGGGCTCACTGACACCTTC. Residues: CAWSYSGLTDTF.

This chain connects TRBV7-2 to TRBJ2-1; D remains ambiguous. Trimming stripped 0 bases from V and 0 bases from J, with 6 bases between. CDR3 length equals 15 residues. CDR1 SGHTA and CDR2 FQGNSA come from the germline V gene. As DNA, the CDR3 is TGTGCCAGCAGCTTAGCGCGGAGCTCCTACAATGAGCAGTTCTTC. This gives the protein CASSLARSSYNEQFF.